This T cell receptor (beta chain) derives from a study of identical twins. cDNA carried unique molecular identifiers, and a universal primer site was added by template switching. TCRdb re-derived calls from the 5' RACE reads in MiXCR, one entry per CDR3 protein. The sample includes more than 400,000 distinct CDR3 sequences, roughly 15% seen only once; the top ten take roughly 0.43%. Germline-derived CDR1 and CDR2 are WNHNN and SYGVQD (reference sequence). This CDR3 comprises 14 residues. After removal of 6 bases from V and 6 bases from J, the junction contained 8 bases not matched to a gene. In addition, the sample was reused for a study of yellow fever vaccine responses in identical twins.

The specimen was CD4+ T cells sorted from blood. The chain links TRBV10-1 to TRBJ2-7; 10 nucleotides match TRBD2. This clonotype was obtained from a woman under 30 in good health. For the CDR3, the DNA is TGCGCCAGCAGACCCACTAGCGGGAAGGCCGAGCAGTACTTC. Protein sequence: CASRPTSGKAEQYF.